A single sample gave rise to the 20 T cell receptor beta chains below, sequenced in a study of CD8+ T cells in alopecia areata. Sequencing used cDNA as its template, made by extracting RNA and reverse transcribing it. Using immunoSEQ multiplex PCR, the repertoire was profiled, and TCRdb retains in-frame clones only, with some absent. The sample lists about 98,000 clones; nearly 45% were seen once. The sample was CD4+ T cells sorted from blood. The source of these receptors is a human donor with alopecia areata.

The V and J genes are TRBV29-1 and TRBJ2-1; 9 positions match TRBD1. The ends lost 7 bases at V and 8 bases at J; junction bases unmatched: 6. The CDR3 runs 12 residues. Germline CDR1 is SQVTM and CDR2 is ANQGSEA. For the CDR3, the DNA is TGCAGCGCCGGGACAGGGATCGATGAGCAGTTCTTC. Translating it yields CSAGTGIDEQFF.

This chain connects TRBV30 to TRBJ2-7; the D call may be TRBD1 or TRBD2 (6 bases each). Germline values: CDR1 GTSNPN, CDR2 SVGIG (reference sequence). This CDR3 region has 12 residues. V was clipped by 4 bases and J by 4 bases, with 11 bases between them. This chain's CDR3 is CAWNSGQYEQYF. For the CDR3, the DNA is TGTGCCTGGAATAGCGGACAGTACGAGCAGTACTTC.

The CDR3 DNA follows: TGTGCCAGCAGTGAAATCTCGGGCTACAATGAGCAGTTCTTC. Its translation is CASSEISGYNEQFF. The V call is TRBV2, the J call TRBJ2-1; D gene uncertain. The V gene lost 2 bases and the J gene lost 3 bases, with 8 bases spanning the gap. Per germline, CDR1 SNHLY and CDR2 FYNNEI. The length of the CDR3 is 14 residues.

This clone was counted only a few times. This chain uses TRBV27 with TRBJ2-5; D is undetermined. Germline CDR1 MNHEY, CDR2 SMNVEV (reference sequence). Trimming took 4 bases from V and 2 from J, leaving 5 bases between them. This CDR3 has 12 residues. As DNA, the CDR3 is TGTGCCAGCAGTTCGGATCAAGAGACCCAGTACTTC. It yields the protein CASSSDQETQYF.

This clone showed up just a few times. This sample also contains other DNA sequences that code for the same CDR3. V and J are TRBV29-1 and TRBJ1-1; no clear D. Germline V gives CDR1 SQVTM, CDR2 ANQGSEA. This CDR3 spans 13 amino acids. The V end was cut by 6 bases, the J end by 1 base, with 12 bases between. The CDR3 DNA reads TGCAGCGTAGCAGGCCGAGCGAACACTGAAGCTTTCTTT. Translated: CSVAGRANTEAFF.

A word on this clone: Other DNA sequences in this sample translate to the same CDR3. This chain joins TRBV29-1 and TRBJ2-3, with D possibly TRBD2 on 6 matching bases. This CDR3 is 11 amino acids long. The V gene's germline CDR1 is SQVTM and CDR2 ANQGSEA. V was shortened by 4 bases and J by 4 bases, with 6 bases between the two germline ends. CDR3 protein: CSVGGADTQYF. Written as DNA, the CDR3 is TGCAGCGTTGGGGGGGCAGATACGCAGTATTTT.

The V gene is TRBV28, the J gene TRBJ2-1, with 11 nucleotides matching TRBD2. This CDR3 spans 17 amino acids. Germline trimming cut 5 bases from V and 10 bases from J; bases unmatched to any gene: 16. CDR1 MDHEN and CDR2 SYDVKM come from the germline V gene. For the CDR3, the DNA is TGTGCCAGCAGTCCCGCCGGTATAGCGGGAGGGGTCGGCGAGCAGTTCTTC. This gives the protein CASSPAGIAGGVGEQFF.

The chain has TRBV7-2 and TRBJ1-1; TRBD1 aligns across 7 bases. The CDR3 consists of 13 residues. Germline-derived CDR1 and CDR2 are SGHTA and FQGNSA. Unmatched junction bases numbered 7, after V lost 5 bases and J lost 7 bases. CDR3 sequence reads: CASSPTDRREAFF. For the CDR3, the DNA is TGTGCCAGCAGCCCCACGGACAGGCGTGAAGCTTTCTTT.

V usage is TRBV11-2 and J usage is TRBJ2-7; 15 bases line up with TRBD2. There are 17 residues in the CDR3. V shed 2 bases, J shed 6 bases, and the junction held 8 bases outside the gene matches. Germline assignment: CDR1 SGHAT and CDR2 FQNNGV. The CDR3 here is CASSLKGLAGGRGEQYF. The CDR3 DNA reads TGTGCCAGCAGCTTAAAGGGACTAGCGGGAGGAAGAGGCGAGCAGTACTTC.

This clone came up a few times. V and J are TRBV28 and TRBJ2-5; 12 nucleotides match TRBD2. CDR3 length: 17 residues. From germline, CDR1 is MDHEN and CDR2 SYDVKM. The V and J ends lost 5 bases and 0 bases, in that order; junction bases with no gene match: 7. The CDR3 region is CASSPGGLAGNQETQYF. The CDR3 DNA follows: TGTGCCAGCAGTCCAGGGGGACTAGCGGGCAACCAAGAGACCCAGTACTTC.

The rearrangement joins TRBV25-1 to TRBJ1-6; TRBD1 matches 9 bases. Germline V gene data show CDR1 as MGHDK and CDR2 as SYGVNS. V lost 7 bases and J lost 10; bases outside the gene matches: 8. This CDR3 is built from 14 residues. The CDR3 here is CASTRTGVGSPLHF. CDR3 bases: TGTGCCAGCACCCGGACAGGGGTAGGGTCACCCCTCCACTTT. Full variable domain (remainder filled in from reference TRBV25-1 and TRBJ1-6): EADIYQTPRYLVIGTGKKITLECSQTMGHDKMYWYQQDPGMELHLIHYSYGVNSTEKGDLSSESTVSRIRTEHFPLTLESARPSHTSQYLCASTRTGVGSPLHFGNGTRLTVT.

This chain links TRBV5-1 with TRBJ1-1, with 9 nucleotides matching TRBD1. The CDR3 covers 16 residues. Germline-derived CDR1 and CDR2 are SGHRS and YFSETQ. Trimming at V came to 5 bases and at J to 5 bases, leaving 13 bases not matched to a gene. CDR3 sequence reads: CASRPGTGSLRTEAFF. In DNA form, the CDR3 reads TGCGCCAGCAGACCGGGGACAGGGAGTCTTAGGACTGAAGCTTTCTTT. Full variable domain (missing parts from reference TRBV5-1 and TRBJ1-1): KAGVTQTPRYLIKTRGQQVTLSCSPISGHRSVSWYQQTPGQGLQFLFEYFSETQRNKGNFPGRFSGRQFSNSRSEMNVSTLELGDSALYLCASRPGTGSLRTEAFFGQGTRLTVV.

The chain has TRBV15 and TRBJ2-7; D remains ambiguous. The germline V gene has CDR1 LNHNV and CDR2 YYDKDF (reference sequence). Deletions cut 1 base from V and 4 bases from J, with 5 bases between. CDR3 length: 12 residues. This CDR3 reads CATSRVGYEQYF. CDR3 coding DNA: TGTGCCACCAGCAGAGTAGGGTACGAGCAGTACTTC.

This clone came up a few times. This sequence joins TRBV29-1 and TRBJ2-7; TRBD2 might be the D (5 bases). The V gene's germline CDR1 is SQVTM and CDR2 ANQGSEA. The CDR3 consists of 14 residues. The V end was cut by 0 bases, the J end by 7 bases, with 16 bases between. CDR3 protein: CSVEDTSRPWEQYF. The CDR3 nucleotides are TGCAGCGTTGAAGATACTAGTCGGCCCTGGGAGCAGTACTTC.

The chain employs TRBV4-1 and TRBJ1-2, with D uncertain. V lost 0 bases and J lost 2, with 1 base in between. From germline, CDR1 is MGHRA and CDR2 YSYEKL. This CDR3 is built from 12 residues. This CDR3 reads CASSQENYGYTF. The CDR3, as DNA: TGCGCCAGCAGCCAAGAGAACTATGGCTACACCTTC.

This sequence joins TRBV30 and TRBJ2-7; unclear D gene. V shed 3 bases and J shed 4 bases, with 13 bases lying between them. Germline V gene lookup returns CDR1 GTSNPN and CDR2 SVGIG (reference sequence). The CDR3 length is 13 residues. The CDR3 loop is CAWRRIGRYEQYF. The CDR3 nucleotides are TGTGCCTGGAGGCGGATCGGACGTTACGAGCAGTACTTC.

This chain links TRBV6-6 with TRBJ2-1; D gene uncertain. The germline gives CDR1 MNHNY, CDR2 SVGAGI (reference sequence). This CDR3 is 13 amino acids long. Trimming pared 5 bases from V and 8 bases from J, leaving 13 bases between. CDR3 residues: CASSPFWDHEQFF. CDR3 nucleotide sequence: TGTGCCAGCAGTCCCTTTTGGGATCATGAGCAGTTCTTC.

The chain uses TRBV28 and TRBJ2-4; weak D call: TRBD2 (5 bases). V was cut by 2 bases and J by 11 bases, with 16 bases left in between. The germline V gene has CDR1 MDHEN and CDR2 SYDVKM. The CDR3 runs to 14 residues. The CDR3 coding sequence is TGTGCCAGCAGTTTACCGGAACTAGTAGCCCTTCAGTACTTC. It encodes CASSLPELVALQYF.

This rearrangement joins TRBV28 to TRBJ2-7, with D unresolved. The V end was cut by 2 bases, the J end by 2 bases, with 13 bases between. Looked up from germline, CDR1 is MDHEN and CDR2 is SYDVKM. The CDR3 contains 15 residues. CDR3 loop: CASSLVRYYTYEQYF. The CDR3 DNA sequence: TGTGCCAGCAGTTTAGTCCGGTATTATACCTACGAGCAGTACTTC.

The V call is TRBV5-1, the J call TRBJ2-3; TRBD1 matches at 7 bases. Trimming took 4 bases from V and 2 from J; bases not matched to a gene: 4. The CDR3 has 14 residues. Germline values: CDR1 SGHRS, CDR2 YFSETQ. The CDR3 region has the DNA TGCGCCAGCAGCCAAGGACAGGCCACAGATACGCAGTATTTT. Protein: CASSQGQATDTQYF.